The clone carrying this T cell receptor (beta chain) was counted a single time. The CDR3 length is 13 residues. Germline CDR1 reads GTSNPN; CDR2 reads SVGIG (reference sequence). Trimming removed 2 bases from V and 9 bases from J; junction bases left unmatched: 7. Original processing methods: Estimation of nucleated cell counts relied on the amplification of reference gene primers. Produced via immunoSEQ multiplex PCR; TCRdb's table is partial and in-frame only. V and J calls and clone size are copied from that table; D and trimming were computed from the DNA. Of about 350,000 clones listed, over 75% are singletons. Cohort 3 donors counted as recovered after two negative PCRs, clearance, or resolved symptoms. These data come from a study of blood T cell repertoires in COVID-19. Study-wide background: The samples span acute and convalescent COVID-19 from the United States, Italy and Spain.

The gene calls are TRBV30 and TRBJ1-5, with 7 bases lining up with TRBD1. The sequencing sample was made of PBMCs or T cells enriched from blood (not recorded which). The sequence came from a woman aged 25-40 years who had recovered from COVID-19. The CDR3: CAWSMARQGPQHF. CDR3 DNA: TGTGCCTGGAGTATGGCCAGACAGGGGCCCCAGCATTTT.